Following are 15 T cell receptor beta chains from one sample sequenced in a study of T cell changes during pregnancy in multiple sclerosis. The protocol was immunoSEQ multiplex PCR, while the TCRdb copy is restricted to in-frame clones and leaves out a portion. The sample lists tens of thousands of clones, over 90% occurring once. Specimen: peripheral blood, collected in the third trimester of pregnancy. The receptors shown here come from a female donor with multiple sclerosis, enrolled in a pregnancy study.

This clone has more than one count but fewer than ten. V is TRBV21-1 and J is TRBJ2-7; the D segment call TRBD1 is taken from the table without a DNA check. TRBV21-1 is a listed pseudogene. The CDR3 consists of 14 residues. CDR3 in DNA: TGTGCCAGAAGACGTCCGGGACAGGGGAACGAGCAGTACTTC. Its translation is CARRRPGQGNEQYF.

This chain joins TRBV10-3 and TRBJ2-1; TRBD2 matches 12 bases. The V gene end was trimmed by 0 bases and the J gene end by 5 bases; junction bases not matched to a gene: 5. The CDR3 is 17 residues long. Germline-derived CDR1 and CDR2 are ENHRY and SYGVKD. CDR3 sequence reads: CAISESSLAGGNNEQFF. CDR3 nucleotides: TGTGCCATCAGTGAGTCGTCGCTAGCGGGAGGGAACAATGAGCAGTTCTTC.

J is TRBJ2-2 and V is TRBV15; tentative D call: TRBD2 (6 bases). Trimming cost V 0 bases and J 4 bases, with 12 bases left between them. The V gene's germline CDR1 is LNHNV and CDR2 YYDKDF (reference sequence). This CDR3 has 16 residues. The DNA for the CDR3 is TGTGCCACCAGCAGAGATCCCGGGGGTCGCACCGGGGAGCTGTTTTTT. Translating gives CATSRDPGGRTGELFF.

This clone was detected only a few times. This chain joins TRBV6-1 and TRBJ1-1; the match to TRBD1 covers 8 bases. This CDR3 is 13 amino acids long. V was pared by 3 bases and J by 3 bases, with 0 bases of the junction left unmatched. Germline lookup yields CDR1 MNHNS and CDR2 SASEGT. The CDR3 region has the DNA TGTGCCAGCAGTGAGGACAGGGACACTGAAGCTTTCTTT. This gives the protein CASSEDRDTEAFF.

The CDR3 loop reads CATSPASGTTYEQYF. CDR3 nucleotides: TGTGCCACCAGCCCCGCAAGCGGGACCACCTACGAGCAGTACTTC. This chain uses TRBV15 with TRBJ2-7; 7 positions agree with TRBD2. Trimming cost V 5 bases and J 2 bases; bases outside gene matches: 9. CDR3 length: 15 residues. Germline V lookup: CDR1 LNHNV, CDR2 YYDKDF (reference sequence).

V and J are TRBV4-2 and TRBJ2-2, with D perhaps TRBD2 (6 bases). The CDR3 runs 16 residues. Germline V CDR1 and CDR2: LGHNA, YNFKEQ. Trimming stripped 4 bases from V and 6 bases from J, with 18 bases between. In DNA, the CDR3 is TGTGCCAGCAGCCCCCCCTGGACTAAGGTCCCCGGGGAGCTGTTTTTT. It encodes CASSPPWTKVPGELFF.

This chain links TRBV6-1 with TRBJ1-5; possible D gene TRBD1, 5 bases. Looked up from germline, CDR1 is MNHNS and CDR2 is SASEGT. CDR3 length: 15 residues. V gave up 1 base and J gave up 1 base, with 8 bases separating them. The CDR3 nucleotides are TGTGCCAGCAGTGAAGGCGGGGCCAGCAATCAGCCCCAGCATTTT. This codes for CASSEGGASNQPQHF.

This chain joins TRBV19 and TRBJ2-6; perhaps TRBD2 as D (6 bases). The germline V gene has CDR1 LNHDA and CDR2 SQIVND (reference sequence). Trimming stripped 2 bases from V and 4 bases from J, with 15 bases between. This CDR3 is 17 amino acids long. This CDR3 is CASSISVGGTGANVLTF. CDR3 in DNA: TGTGCCAGTAGTATATCGGTCGGGGGAACCGGGGCCAACGTCCTGACTTTC. Looking up the rest from reference TRBV19 and TRBJ2-6 gives the full variable domain: DGGITQSPKYLFRKEGQNVTLSCEQNLNHDAMYWYRQDPGQGLRLIYYSQIVNDFQKGDIAEGYSVSREKKESFPLTVTSAQKNPTAFYLCASSISVGGTGANVLTFGAGSRLTVL.

This chain joins TRBV7-9 and TRBJ2-2, with 7 bases identical to TRBD2. V was clipped by 4 bases and J by 1 base; unmatched bases: 6. Germline CDR1 reads SEHNR; CDR2 reads FQNEAQ (reference sequence). The CDR3 is made up of 16 amino acids. CDR3 coding DNA: TGTGCCAGCAGCTCCAGAGCTAGCGGGAACACCGGGGAGCTGTTTTTT. This codes for CASSSRASGNTGELFF.

The gene calls are TRBV7-2 and TRBJ2-2; TRBD2 aligns across 7 bases. The CDR3 runs 17 residues. Germline V gene lookup returns CDR1 SGHTA and CDR2 FQGNSA. The V gene end was trimmed by 2 bases and the J gene end by 4 bases; junction bases not matched to a gene: 10. Here the CDR3 reads CASSLMGGGSGTGELFF. The CDR3 nucleotides are TGTGCCAGCAGCTTAATGGGAGGCGGGAGCGGCACCGGGGAGCTGTTTTTT. The full variable domain, in which reference TRBV7-2 and TRBJ2-2 provide the parts outside the CDR3, is GAGVSQSPSNKVTEKGKDVELRCDPISGHTALYWYRQSLGQGLEFLIYFQGNSAPDKSGLPSDRFSAERTGGSVSTLTIQRTQQEDSAVYLCASSLMGGGSGTGELFFGEGSRLTVL.

This chain uses TRBV7-9 with TRBJ1-1; D possibly corresponds to TRBD1 (6 bases). The V and J ends lost 3 bases and 6 bases respectively, with 17 bases between them. CDR1 is SEHNR, CDR2 FQNEAQ, per germline (reference sequence). This CDR3 is 15 amino acids long. The CDR3 sequence is CASSFIPPGDAEAFF. CDR3 nucleotide sequence: TGTGCCAGCAGCTTTATACCCCCAGGGGACGCTGAAGCTTTCTTT.

The chain recombines TRBV30 with TRBJ2-7; TRBD2 aligns across 7 bases. The V gene's germline CDR1 is GTSNPN and CDR2 SVGIG (reference sequence). The CDR3 is 13 residues long. Trimming removed 4 bases from V and 5 bases from J; junction bases left unmatched: 8. The CDR3 nucleotides are TGTGCCTGGAATCGTGGGAGGGTCCACGAGCAGTACTTC. The encoded protein is CAWNRGRVHEQYF.

V usage is TRBV9 and J usage is TRBJ2-7; a weak D match, TRBD2 (6 bases). Germline V gene sequence: CDR1 SGDLS, CDR2 YYNGEE. The CDR3 consists of 13 residues. V dropped 3 bases and J dropped 4 bases, with 11 bases sitting between them. The CDR3 reads CASSARSGYEQYF. The CDR3 bases are TGTGCCAGCAGCGCCCGTAGCGGTTACGAGCAGTACTTC.

The chain recombines TRBV27 with TRBJ2-1, with a tentative D call TRBD2 (6 bases). The CDR3 length is 18 residues. V was shortened by 6 bases and J by 0 bases, with 21 bases between the two germline ends. Germline V gene sequence: CDR1 MNHEY, CDR2 SMNVEV (reference sequence). The CDR3 DNA reads as TGTGCCAGCAGCTCGACACTGAGCGGACTACGCTCCTACAATGAGCAGTTCTTC. Its protein is CASSSTLSGLRSYNEQFF.

The J gene is TRBJ2-3, the V gene TRBV7-2; no firm D call. There are 14 residues in the CDR3. CDR1 is SGHTA, CDR2 FQGNSA, per germline. Trimming removed 1 base from V and 6 bases from J, with 11 bases in between. The CDR3 coding sequence is TGTGCCAGCAGCTTAGAAGCCTTACCCGATACGCAGTATTTT. Translation gives CASSLEALPDTQYF.